The 3 T cell receptor beta chains listed next were all sequenced from one sample in a study of T and B cells in COVID-19 patients. BIOMED2 TRB-A/B primer pools were used in multiplex TRB PCR. TCRdb reprocessed the multiplex PCR reads via MiXCR and lists one record per CDR3 protein. This table holds approximately 4,100 distinct CDR3 sequences, roughly a quarter found once. Each TRB amplification used roughly 220-550 ng of genomic DNA from blood. Sequencing input: blood. The receptors derive from a human donor with active COVID-19.

This clonotype is medium-sized in the sample. This chain links TRBV6-1 with TRBJ1-2; tentative D call: TRBD1 (5 bases). This CDR3 is 14 amino acids long. Looked up from germline, CDR1 is MNHNS and CDR2 is SASEGT. V was shortened by 4 bases and J by 3 bases, with 12 bases between the two germline ends. CDR3 amino acids: CASSGLGTDYGYTF. DNA for the CDR3: TGTGCCAGCAGTGGTCTTGGGACGGACTATGGCTACACCTTC.

V and J are TRBV20-1 and TRBJ2-1; a weak D match, TRBD1 (6 bases). The CDR3 has 12 amino acids. V shed 0 bases and J shed 13 bases, with 13 bases lying between them. Per the germline V gene, CDR1 is DFQATT and CDR2 is SNEGSKA (reference sequence). CDR3 bases: TGCAGTGCTAGAGATGAGGGACACCGCCAGTTCTTC. It codes for CSARDEGHRQFF.

This clonotype is medium-sized (0.01 to 0.1%) in the sample. The rearrangement joins TRBV12-3 or TRBV12-4 to TRBJ2-2, with D maybe TRBD2 (7 bases). Trimming left V 8 bases short and J 0 bases short, with 22 bases between. This CDR3 contains 18 residues. The DNA of the CDR3 is TGTGCCAGCCGAGGGGGGTCAATCAGCGGGGCGAACACCGGGGAGCTGTTTTTT. Translated: CASRGGSISGANTGELFF.